This T cell receptor beta chain came from a study of T cell responses to AZD1222 COVID-19 vaccine. The CDR3 extends over 18 amino acids. V gave up 0 bases and J gave up 6 bases, with 20 bases separating them. Germline assignment: CDR1 SNHLY and CDR2 FYNNEI. This clone was detected once. Libraries were prepared by immunoSEQ multiplex PCR; TCRdb keeps only in-frame clonotypes and omits some of them. Of about 83,000 clones listed, more than 80% are singletons. This rearrangement joins TRBV2 to TRBJ2-2; the D gene is possibly TRBD1 (5 bases). The input for sequencing was peripheral blood, taken on day 0 of AZD1222 vaccination. This clonotype originated in an adult in good health. CDR3 region: CASSEALLGAGLSGELFF. CDR3 bases: TGTGCCAGCAGTGAAGCGCTTCTAGGGGCAGGCCTTTCCGGGGAGCTGTTTTTT.